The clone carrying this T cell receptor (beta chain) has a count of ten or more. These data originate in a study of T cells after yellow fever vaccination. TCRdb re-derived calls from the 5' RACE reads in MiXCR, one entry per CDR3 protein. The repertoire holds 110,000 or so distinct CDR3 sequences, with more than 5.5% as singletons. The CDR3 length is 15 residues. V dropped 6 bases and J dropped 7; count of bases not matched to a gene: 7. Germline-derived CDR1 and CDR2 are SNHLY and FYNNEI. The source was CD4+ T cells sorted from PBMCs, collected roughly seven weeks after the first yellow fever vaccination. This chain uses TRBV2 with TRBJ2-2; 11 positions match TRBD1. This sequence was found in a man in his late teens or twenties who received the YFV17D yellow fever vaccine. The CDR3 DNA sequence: TGTGCCAGCAGCGTCACGGGACAGGGGGTCGGGGAGCTGTTTTTT. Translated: CASSVTGQGVGELFF.